One sample yielded the 15 T cell receptor beta chains listed below, sequenced in a study of cytomegalovirus exposure and HLA in healthy donors. The PCR employed 60 Vbeta primers together with 13 Jbeta primers. Produced via immunoSEQ multiplex PCR; TCRdb's table is partial and in-frame only. The sample has about 160,000 clones; approximately 85% are singletons. Material: PBMCs. These receptor sequences come from a man between 18 and 29 years old in good health and CMV-seropositive.

The rearrangement uses TRBV27 and TRBJ1-6; no clear D gene. Germline V gene lookup returns CDR1 MNHEY and CDR2 SMNVEV (reference sequence). The CDR3 length is 14 residues. The V and J ends lost 4 bases and 7 bases respectively, with 11 bases between them. The CDR3 sequence is CASSSDVTNSPLHF. The DNA of the CDR3 is TGTGCCAGCAGTTCCGACGTGACAAATTCACCCCTCCACTTT.

The gene calls are TRBV30 and TRBJ1-6; maybe TRBD1 (5 bases). The CDR3 sequence is 13 residues long. The V end lost 3 bases, the J end lost 10 bases, and 13 bases lay between the germline ends. Germline CDR1 reads GTSNPN; CDR2 reads SVGIG (reference sequence). The CDR3 DNA reads TGTGCCTGGAGCCCAGGGCAAGGATCACCCCTCCACTTT. Protein: CAWSPGQGSPLHF.

Here the CDR3 DNA reads TGCGCCAGCAGCTTCGGGGATGGCTACACCTTC. Its translation is CASSFGDGYTF. The chain combines TRBV5-1 with TRBJ1-2; D is unclear. CDR3 length equals 11 residues. V was trimmed by 2 bases and J by 6 bases, leaving 5 bases between them. In germline, CDR1 is SGHRS, CDR2 YFSETQ.

This clone was detected once. This CDR3 is CASSLGGDSNQPQHF. DNA for the CDR3: TGTGCCAGCAGCTTAGGCGGGGATAGCAATCAGCCCCAGCATTTT. The rearrangement links TRBV7-8 to TRBJ1-5, with no clear D. This CDR3 comprises 15 residues. Trimming removed 1 base at V and 0 bases at J, with 7 bases between. CDR1 and CDR2 (germline): SGHVS, FQNEAQ.

There are a few counts of this clone. The chain joins TRBV7-9 to TRBJ1-2, with D hard to call. Germline V gene lookup returns CDR1 SEHNR and CDR2 FQNEAQ (reference sequence). Trimming removed 1 base from V and 3 bases from J, with 9 bases in between. The CDR3 is 14 residues long. The CDR3: CASSLEPADYGYTF. As DNA, the CDR3 is TGTGCCAGCAGCTTAGAGCCAGCGGACTATGGCTACACCTTC. Filled out from reference TRBV7-9 and TRBJ1-2, the complete variable domain reads DTGVSQNPRHKITKRGQNVTFRCDPISEHNRLYWYRQTLGQGPEFLTYFQNEAQLEKSRLLSDRFSAERPKGSFSTLEIQRTEQGDSAMYLCASSLEPADYGYTFGSGTRLTVV.

The chain uses TRBV2 and TRBJ2-1; the D is unclear. With 7 bases removed from V and 4 bases from J, the gap between germline ends came to 14 bases. CDR3 length: 14 residues. Germline V gene data show CDR1 as SNHLY and CDR2 as FYNNEI. This chain's CDR3 is CASNPRLSYNEQFF. The CDR3, as DNA: TGTGCCAGCAACCCGCGTCTGTCTTACAATGAGCAGTTCTTC. The full variable domain, rest sourced from reference TRBV2 and TRBJ2-1, is EPEVTQTPSHQVTQMGQEVILRCVPISNHLYFYWYRQILGQKVEFLVSFYNNEISEKSEIFDDQFSVERPDGSNFTLKIRSTKLEDSAMYFCASNPRLSYNEQFFGPGTRLTVL.

This clone was recorded a few times. The genes are TRBV7-2 and TRBJ2-1, with 10 bases identical to TRBD2. The CDR3 contains 14 residues. The ends lost 2 bases at V and 9 bases at J; junction bases unmatched: 4. The germline V gene has CDR1 SGHTA and CDR2 FQGNSA. For the CDR3, the DNA is TGTGCCAGCAGCTTAAGCGGGGGGGCAGGTGAGCAGTTCTTC. This encodes CASSLSGGAGEQFF. The whole variable domain, remainder taken from reference TRBV7-2 and TRBJ2-1, is GAGVSQSPSNKVTEKGKDVELRCDPISGHTALYWYRQSLGQGLEFLIYFQGNSAPDKSGLPSDRFSAERTGGSVSTLTIQRTQQEDSAVYLCASSLSGGAGEQFFGPGTRLTVL.

The chain joins TRBV5-6 to TRBJ1-2; D ambiguous. Trimming removed 3 bases from V and 4 bases from J, with 10 bases in between. This CDR3 region has 13 residues. Germline V CDR1 and CDR2: SGHDT, YYEEEE. The CDR3 DNA reads as TGTGCCAGCAGCTCCGTGGGAGGCTATGGCTACACCTTC. It codes for CASSSVGGYGYTF.

The chain's CDR3 is CASSLRSGGGSNTGELFF. The CDR3 nucleotides are TGTGCCAGCAGTTTGAGGAGCGGGGGGGGATCGAACACCGGGGAGCTGTTTTTT. This chain links TRBV27 with TRBJ2-2; 10 positions agree with TRBD2. This CDR3 has 18 amino acids. V was pared by 3 bases and J by 0 bases, with 7 bases of the junction left unmatched. Germline-derived CDR1 and CDR2 are MNHEY and SMNVEV (reference sequence).

This clone showed up just once. This sequence joins TRBV10-3 and TRBJ1-2, with D perhaps matching TRBD1 (5 bases). CDR1 and CDR2 (germline): ENHRY, SYGVKD. CDR3 length: 14 residues. V gave up 5 bases and J gave up 3 bases, with 13 bases separating them. The DNA for the CDR3 is TGTGCCATCAGTACGGCGCAAGGGGACTATGGCTACACCTTC. Encoded protein: CAISTAQGDYGYTF.

This clone was seen more than once but under ten times. V gene TRBV30 combines with J gene TRBJ1-4; maybe TRBD1 (5 bases). V lost 5 bases and J 10 bases, leaving 17 bases between the germline ends. In germline, CDR1 is GTSNPN, CDR2 SVGIG (reference sequence). The CDR3 length is 13 residues. The CDR3 is CAWGGEGRRKLFF. CDR3 DNA sequence: TGTGCCTGGGGGGGGGAGGGTCGGCGAAAACTGTTTTTT.

This clone was recorded only once. This sequence joins TRBV27 and TRBJ1-2; maybe TRBD1 (5 bases). The CDR3 consists of 14 residues. V shed 4 bases and J shed 4 bases, with 13 bases lying between them. The germline V gene encodes CDR1 MNHEY and CDR2 SMNVEV (reference sequence). CDR3 region: CASSSLVQGYGYTF. CDR3 DNA sequence: TGTGCCAGCAGTTCTCTGGTCCAGGGCTATGGCTACACCTTC.

The chain carries TRBV28 and TRBJ2-3, with TRBD1 identical over 10 bases. This CDR3 is 16 amino acids long. V was clipped by 6 bases and J by 4 bases; unmatched bases: 10. Germline V CDR1 and CDR2: MDHEN, SYDVKM. The CDR3 spells CASSLQGTGAADTQYF. The CDR3 DNA follows: TGTGCCAGCAGCCTCCAAGGGACAGGGGCGGCAGATACGCAGTATTTT.

V gene TRBV4-3 combines with J gene TRBJ1-1; possibly TRBD1 for D (5 bases). V gave up 5 bases and J gave up 5 bases, with 12 bases separating them. Germline assignment: CDR1 LGHNA and CDR2 YSLEER. The CDR3 is 13 amino acids. The CDR3 sequence is CASSVGGTTEAFF. CDR3 nucleotides: TGCGCCAGCAGCGTGGGGGGGACGACTGAAGCTTTCTTT.

Notes on this clone: Other DNA sequences in this specimen translate into the identical CDR3. This chain uses TRBV7-2 with TRBJ1-2; 7 bases map to TRBD1. V was clipped by 1 base and J by 4 bases; unmatched bases: 6. The CDR3 loop spans 15 amino acids. Germline values: CDR1 SGHTA, CDR2 FQGNSA. The CDR3 DNA reads TGTGCCAGCAGCTTAGAAGGGGGCGCAGGCTATGGCTACACCTTC. Translation: CASSLEGGAGYGYTF.